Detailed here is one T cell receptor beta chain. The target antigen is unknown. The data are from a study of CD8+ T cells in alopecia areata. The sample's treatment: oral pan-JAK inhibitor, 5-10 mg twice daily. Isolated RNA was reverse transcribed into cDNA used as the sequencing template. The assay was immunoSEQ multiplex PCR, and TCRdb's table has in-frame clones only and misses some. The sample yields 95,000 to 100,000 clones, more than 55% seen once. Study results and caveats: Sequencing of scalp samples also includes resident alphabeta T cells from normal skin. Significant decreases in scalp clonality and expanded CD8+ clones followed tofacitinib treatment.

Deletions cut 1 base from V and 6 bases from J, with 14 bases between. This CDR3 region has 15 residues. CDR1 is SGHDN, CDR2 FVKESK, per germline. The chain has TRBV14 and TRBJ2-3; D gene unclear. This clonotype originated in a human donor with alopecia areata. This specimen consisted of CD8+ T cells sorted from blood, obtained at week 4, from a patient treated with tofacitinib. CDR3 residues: CASSQGFTPWDTQYF. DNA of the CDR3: TGTGCCAGCAGCCAAGGTTTCACCCCTTGGGATACGCAGTATTTT.